The T cell receptor beta chain described here comes from a study of blood T cell repertoires in COVID-19. From germline, CDR1 is SGHRS and CDR2 YFSETQ. The V end lost 5 bases, the J end lost 4 bases, and 16 bases lay between the germline ends. There are 15 residues in the CDR3. Original processing methods: Estimation of nucleated cell counts relied on the amplification of reference gene primers. Generated by immunoSEQ multiplex PCR, the TCRdb table keeps only in-frame clones and is missing some. The D gene and trimming were derived from the DNA, and the V and J assignments and clone size from that table. The sample has about 100,000 clones; 85% to 90% are singletons.

The source of this sequence is a human donor in a cohort sampled during active COVID-19. Sequencing was done on a sample of peripheral blood. The J gene is TRBJ2-1, the V gene TRBV5-1; possibly TRBD2 for D (5 bases). The CDR3 is CASSRVALIYNEQFF. CDR3 nucleotides: TGCGCCAGCAGTCGGGTAGCGCTGATATACAATGAGCAGTTCTTC.